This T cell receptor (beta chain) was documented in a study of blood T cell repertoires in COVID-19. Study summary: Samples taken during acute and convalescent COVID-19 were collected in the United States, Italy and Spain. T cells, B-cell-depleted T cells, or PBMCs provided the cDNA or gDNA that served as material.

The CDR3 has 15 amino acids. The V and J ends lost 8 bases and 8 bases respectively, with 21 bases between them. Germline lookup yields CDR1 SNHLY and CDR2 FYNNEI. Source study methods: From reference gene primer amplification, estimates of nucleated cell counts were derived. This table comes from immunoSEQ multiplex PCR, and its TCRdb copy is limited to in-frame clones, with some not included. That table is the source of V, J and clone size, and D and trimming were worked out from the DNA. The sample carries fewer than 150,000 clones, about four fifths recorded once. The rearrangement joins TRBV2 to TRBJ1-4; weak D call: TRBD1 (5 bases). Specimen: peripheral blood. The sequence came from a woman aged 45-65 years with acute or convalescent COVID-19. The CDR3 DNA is TGTGCCAGCCGATCACGGGGGGAAAGCAAGGAAAAACTGTTTTTT. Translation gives CASRSRGESKEKLFF.